This T cell receptor beta chain was obtained from a study of T cells after yellow fever vaccination. About the study: Any fraction with a low cell number was prepared using SMART-Seq v4 Ultra Low Input.

TCRdb reprocessed the 5' RACE reads via MiXCR and lists one record per CDR3 protein. This table has 100,000 to 150,000 distinct CDR3 sequences, 13% to 15% appearing once. The table lists this clonotype with many counts. The CDR3 runs 12 residues. Germline V gene lookup returns CDR1 SQVTM and CDR2 ANQGSEA. V was pared by 0 bases and J by 8 bases, with 10 bases between. This sequence originates from a young man who received the YFV17D yellow fever vaccine. This rearrangement joins TRBV29-1 to TRBJ1-2; no firm D call. Sequences were derived from CD8+ T cells sorted from PBMCs, sampled 5 days after the yellow fever booster vaccination. In DNA, the CDR3 is TGCAGCGTTGAAGATGCCGAGGAAGGCTACACCTTC. Protein sequence: CSVEDAEEGYTF.